This T cell receptor beta chain derives from a study of OX40 agonist ivuxolimab in advanced cancers. At the level of the study: Patients received ivuxolimab, an agonistic anti-OX40 (CD134) antibody.

Study-wide results and limits: At 0.1 to 3.0 mg/kg, clonal expansion of CD4+ and CD8+ blood T cells had occurred by week 6. In the expanded peripheral T cells, antigen specificity was never determined.

Losses at the gene ends were 4 bases for V and 3 bases for J; bases not matched to a gene: 5. This CDR3 has 15 residues. Germline V lookup: CDR1 MGHRA, CDR2 YSYEKL. As for this clone: Its antigen is still unknown.

TCRdb keeps only in-frame clones here, not all; method: immunoSEQ multiplex PCR. The profile covers 85,000 to 90,000 clones, with roughly 90% appearing a single time and 1% to 1.3% taken by the ten largest. The receptor was isolated from an adult with an advanced solid tumor such as melanoma, head and neck, liver or kidney cancer. The rearrangement uses TRBV4-1 and TRBJ2-5; 10 bases line up with TRBD1. Sequencing used CD4+ or CD8+ T cells sorted from blood, obtained in a trial of the OX40 agonist ivuxolimab. This CDR3 reads CASSRTGTGEETQYF. CDR3 coding DNA: TGCGCCAGCAGCCGGACCGGGACAGGGGAAGAGACCCAGTACTTC.